This is a list of T cell receptor beta chains from one sample in a study of post-analysis software for immune sequencing data. One entry per CDR3 protein results from TCRdb running MiXCR on the PCR reads. The table has about 680,000 distinct CDR3 sequences, about 60% seen once; the top ten hold roughly 12%. The sample taken for sequencing was blood. The receptors derive from a girl aged 2-10 years with multiple sclerosis. Each CDR3 is given without its conserved first and last residue. Each record gives: V gene, J gene, CDR3 protein.

V gene: TRBV7-2; J gene: TRBJ2-3; CDR3 protein: ASSLRGLAIDTQY
V gene: TRBV4-1; J gene: TRBJ1-1; CDR3 protein: ASSRTDPLLSLTEAF
V gene: TRBV20-1; J gene: TRBJ2-5; CDR3 protein: SASQVFHQETQY
V gene: TRBV25-1; J gene: TRBJ2-7; CDR3 protein: ASIGPLANEQY
V gene: TRBV6-4; J gene: TRBJ1-1; CDR3 protein: ASSEGEGGGSEAF
V gene: TRBV20-1; J gene: TRBJ2-1; CDR3 protein: SARDGSGSWYNEQF
V gene: TRBV12-3/TRBV12-4; J gene: TRBJ1-2; CDR3 protein: ASSLEGQGVSSGGYT
V gene: TRBV5-1; J gene: TRBJ2-5; CDR3 protein: ASSGQGTLIQETQY
V gene: TRBV6-1; J gene: TRBJ2-5; CDR3 protein: AGGAGQETQY
V gene: TRBV6-2/TRBV6-3; J gene: TRBJ1-1; CDR3 protein: ASSSTGPNTEAF
V gene: TRBV7-9; J gene: TRBJ2-7; CDR3 protein: ASSTSGRVSYEQY
V gene: TRBV7-2; J gene: TRBJ1-2; CDR3 protein: ASSKGTGDGYT
V gene: TRBV20-1; J gene: TRBJ2-1; CDR3 protein: SAGIAVSSYNEQF
V gene: TRBV27; J gene: TRBJ2-6; CDR3 protein: ASSSAGYKRANVLT
V gene: TRBV12-3/TRBV12-4; J gene: TRBJ2-1; CDR3 protein: ASSPARGSYNEQF
V gene: TRBV20-1; J gene: TRBJ2-7; CDR3 protein: SAPTENCEQY
V gene: TRBV12-3/TRBV12-4; J gene: TRBJ2-3; CDR3 protein: ASSTINRGVPDTQY
V gene: TRBV12-3/TRBV12-4; J gene: TRBJ1-5; CDR3 protein: ASRLTGNQPQH
V gene: TRBV3-1; J gene: TRBJ1-5; CDR3 protein: ASSRRQEIQPQH
V gene: TRBV20-1; J gene: TRBJ2-7; CDR3 protein: SARQRLNYEQY